This TCR beta chain was found in a study of blood T cell repertoires in COVID-19. Whole-study context: T cells, B-cell-depleted T cells, or PBMCs supplied cDNA or gDNA.

Germline V gives CDR1 LNHDA, CDR2 SQIVND (reference sequence). The CDR3 has 13 amino acids. Trimming removed 5 bases from V and 1 base from J, with 8 bases in between. TCRdb keeps only in-frame clones here, not all; method: immunoSEQ multiplex PCR. Here the sample spans around 180,000 clones, about 80% being singletons. This chain uses TRBV19 with TRBJ1-1; perhaps TRBD1 as D (5 bases). The source of this sequence is a human donor in a cohort sampled during active COVID-19. The sequencing input was peripheral blood. The CDR3 DNA is TGTGCCAGTAGTTTACAGGAGAACACTGAAGCTTTCTTT. Its protein product is CASSLQENTEAFF.